A single T cell receptor beta chain is shown here with its context. The target antigen is unknown. Primers for the PCR totalled 60 Vbeta and 13 Jbeta. Sequenced by immunoSEQ multiplex PCR; TCRdb stores in-frame clones only, minus some. The profile covers around 140,000 clones, with 75% appearing a single time and around 3.4% taken by the ten largest. This specimen belongs to a study of cytomegalovirus exposure and HLA in healthy donors. General study results and limits: Available immune exposure information covered CMV serostatus only. In vitro work confirmed that three CMV-associated chains recognize CMV antigens. Later analysis identified several of the most significant clusters that appeared linked to common viral pathogens. Later analysis showed most CMV-associated TCR beta chains appearing HLA-restricted.

Trimming removed 0 bases from V and 2 bases from J, with 5 bases in between. The germline CDR1 and CDR2 sequences are SGHRS and YFSETQ. The CDR3 runs to 13 residues. This rearrangement joins TRBV5-1 to TRBJ2-5, with unresolved D. The receptor was derived from a man between 35 and 55 years old in good health and CMV-seronegative. The sequencing input was PBMCs. DNA for the CDR3: TGCGCCAGCAGCTTGGTCGTTCAAGAGACCCAGTACTTC. This sequence encodes CASSLVVQETQYF.